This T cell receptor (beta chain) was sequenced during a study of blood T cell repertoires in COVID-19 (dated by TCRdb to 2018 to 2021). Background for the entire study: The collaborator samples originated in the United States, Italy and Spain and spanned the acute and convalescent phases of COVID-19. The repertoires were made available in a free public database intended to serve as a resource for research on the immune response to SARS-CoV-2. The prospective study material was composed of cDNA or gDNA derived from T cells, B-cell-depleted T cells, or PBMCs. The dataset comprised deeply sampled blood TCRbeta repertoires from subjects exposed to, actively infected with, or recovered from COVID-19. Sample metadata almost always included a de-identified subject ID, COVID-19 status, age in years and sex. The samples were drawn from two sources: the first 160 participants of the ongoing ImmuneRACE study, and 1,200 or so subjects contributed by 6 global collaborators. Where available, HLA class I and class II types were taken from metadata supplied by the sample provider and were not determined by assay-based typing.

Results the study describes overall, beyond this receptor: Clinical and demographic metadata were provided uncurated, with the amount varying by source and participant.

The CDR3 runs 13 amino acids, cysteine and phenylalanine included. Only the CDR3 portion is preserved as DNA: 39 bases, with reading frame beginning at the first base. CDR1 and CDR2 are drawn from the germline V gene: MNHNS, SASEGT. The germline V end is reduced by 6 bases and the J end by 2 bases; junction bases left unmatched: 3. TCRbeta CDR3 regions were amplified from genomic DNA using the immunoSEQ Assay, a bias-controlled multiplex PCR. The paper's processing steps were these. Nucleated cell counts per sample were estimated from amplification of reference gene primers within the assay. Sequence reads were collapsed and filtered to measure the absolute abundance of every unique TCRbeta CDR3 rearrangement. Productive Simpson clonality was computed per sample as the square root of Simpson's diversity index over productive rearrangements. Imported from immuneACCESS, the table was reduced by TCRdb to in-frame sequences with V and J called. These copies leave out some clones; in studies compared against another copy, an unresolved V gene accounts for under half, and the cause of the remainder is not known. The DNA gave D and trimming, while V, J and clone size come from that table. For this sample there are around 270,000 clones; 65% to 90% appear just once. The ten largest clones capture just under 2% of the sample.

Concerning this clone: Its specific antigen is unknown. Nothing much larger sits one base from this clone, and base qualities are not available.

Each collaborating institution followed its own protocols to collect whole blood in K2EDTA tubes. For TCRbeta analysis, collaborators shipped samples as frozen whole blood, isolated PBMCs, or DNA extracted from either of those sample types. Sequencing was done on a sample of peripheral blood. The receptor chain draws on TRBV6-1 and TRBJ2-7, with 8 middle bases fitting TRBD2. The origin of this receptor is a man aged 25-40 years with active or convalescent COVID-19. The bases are TGTGCCAGCAGACTAGCGGACACCTACGAGCAGTACTTC. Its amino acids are CASRLADTYEQYF.